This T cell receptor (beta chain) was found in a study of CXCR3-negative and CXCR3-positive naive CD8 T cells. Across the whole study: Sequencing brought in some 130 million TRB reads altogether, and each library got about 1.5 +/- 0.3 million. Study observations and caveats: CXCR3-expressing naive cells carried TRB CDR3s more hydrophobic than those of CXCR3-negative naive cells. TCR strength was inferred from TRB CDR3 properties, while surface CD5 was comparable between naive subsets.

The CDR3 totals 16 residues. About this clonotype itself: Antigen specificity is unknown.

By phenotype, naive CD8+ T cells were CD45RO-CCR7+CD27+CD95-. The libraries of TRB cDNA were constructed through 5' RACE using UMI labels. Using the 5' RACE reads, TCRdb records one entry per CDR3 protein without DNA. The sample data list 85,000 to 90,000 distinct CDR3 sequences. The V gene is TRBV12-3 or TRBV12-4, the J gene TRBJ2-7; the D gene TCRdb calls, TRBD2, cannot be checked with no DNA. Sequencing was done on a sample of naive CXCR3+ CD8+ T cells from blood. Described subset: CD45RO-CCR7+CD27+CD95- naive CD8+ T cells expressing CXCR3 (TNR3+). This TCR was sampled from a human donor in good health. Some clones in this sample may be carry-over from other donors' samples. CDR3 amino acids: CASSPRDSGGSYEQYF.